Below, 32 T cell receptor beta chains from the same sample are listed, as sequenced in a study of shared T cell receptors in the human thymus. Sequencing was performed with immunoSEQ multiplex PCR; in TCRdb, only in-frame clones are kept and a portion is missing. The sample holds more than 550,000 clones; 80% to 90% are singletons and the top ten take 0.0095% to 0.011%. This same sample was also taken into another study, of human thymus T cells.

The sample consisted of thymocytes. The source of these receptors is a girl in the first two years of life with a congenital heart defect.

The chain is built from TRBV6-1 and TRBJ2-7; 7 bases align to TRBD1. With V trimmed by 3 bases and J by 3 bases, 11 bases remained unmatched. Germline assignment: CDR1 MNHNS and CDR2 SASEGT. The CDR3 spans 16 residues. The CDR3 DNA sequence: TGTGCCAGCAGTGATATTCGGGACAGAAGGTTCTACGAGCAGTACTTC. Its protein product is CASSDIRDRRFYEQYF.

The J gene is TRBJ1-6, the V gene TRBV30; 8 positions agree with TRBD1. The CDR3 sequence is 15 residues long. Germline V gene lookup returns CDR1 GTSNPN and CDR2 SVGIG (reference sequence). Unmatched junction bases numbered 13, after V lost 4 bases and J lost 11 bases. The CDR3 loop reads CAWTKRYRGVTPLHF. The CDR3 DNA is TGTGCCTGGACTAAGCGGTACAGGGGGGTGACACCCCTCCACTTT.

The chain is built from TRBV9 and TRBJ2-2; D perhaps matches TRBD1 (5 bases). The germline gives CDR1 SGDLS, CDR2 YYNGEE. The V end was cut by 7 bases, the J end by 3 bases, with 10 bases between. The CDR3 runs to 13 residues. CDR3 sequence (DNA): TGTGCCAGCCCGGACACCGACACCGGGGAGCTGTTTTTT. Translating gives CASPDTDTGELFF.

CDR3: CSAGDPWRPTYEQYF. Here the CDR3 DNA reads TGCAGCGCAGGGGACCCTTGGAGGCCAACCTACGAGCAGTACTTC. This chain uses TRBV29-1 with TRBJ2-7, with a tentative D call TRBD1 (6 bases). This CDR3 region has 15 residues. V was clipped by 7 bases and J by 2 bases, with 21 bases between them. Germline CDR1 SQVTM, CDR2 ANQGSEA.

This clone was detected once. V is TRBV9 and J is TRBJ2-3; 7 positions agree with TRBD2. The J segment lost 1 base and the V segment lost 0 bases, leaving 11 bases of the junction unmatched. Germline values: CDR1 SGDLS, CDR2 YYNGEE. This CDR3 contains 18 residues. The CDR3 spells CASSVALGWLAGTDTQYF. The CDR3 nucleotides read TGTGCCAGCAGCGTAGCCCTTGGGTGGCTAGCGGGCACAGATACGCAGTATTTT. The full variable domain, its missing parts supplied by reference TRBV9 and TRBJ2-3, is DSGVTQTPKHLITATGQRVTLRCSPRSGDLSVYWYQQSLDQGLQFLIQYYNGEERAKGNILERFSAQQFPDLHSELNLSSLELGDSALYFCASSVALGWLAGTDTQYFGPGTRLTVL.

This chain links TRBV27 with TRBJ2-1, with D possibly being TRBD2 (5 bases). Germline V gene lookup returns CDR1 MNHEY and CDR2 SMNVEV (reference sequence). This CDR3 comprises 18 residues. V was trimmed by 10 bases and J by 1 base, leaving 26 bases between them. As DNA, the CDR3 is TGTGCCACCAGCTACCATCCAATCCTGGACTGGTCCTACAATGAGCAGTTCTTC. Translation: CATSYHPILDWSYNEQFF.

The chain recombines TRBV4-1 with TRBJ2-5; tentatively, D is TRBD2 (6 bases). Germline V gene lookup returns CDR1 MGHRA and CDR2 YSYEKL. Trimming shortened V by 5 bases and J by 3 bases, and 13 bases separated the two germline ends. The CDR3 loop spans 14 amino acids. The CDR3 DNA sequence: TGCGCCAGCAGCAGAAGGACGGGAGAAGAGACCCAGTACTTC. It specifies CASSRRTGEETQYF.

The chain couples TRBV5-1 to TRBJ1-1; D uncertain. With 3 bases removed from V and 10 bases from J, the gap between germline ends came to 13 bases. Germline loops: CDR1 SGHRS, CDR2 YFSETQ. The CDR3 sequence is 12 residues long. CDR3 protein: CASSYRPGRAFF. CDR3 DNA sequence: TGCGCCAGCAGCTACCGCCCCGGGAGAGCTTTCTTT.

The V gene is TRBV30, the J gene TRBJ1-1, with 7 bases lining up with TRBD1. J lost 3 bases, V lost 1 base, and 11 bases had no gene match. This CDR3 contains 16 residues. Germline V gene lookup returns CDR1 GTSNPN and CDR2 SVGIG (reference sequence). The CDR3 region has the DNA TGTGCCTGGAGTGGAACAGGGGTGGTGGGGGACACTGAAGCTTTCTTT. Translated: CAWSGTGVVGDTEAFF.

The CDR3 nucleotides read TGCGCCAGCAGCTTAACAGGGGTAACTGAAGCTTTCTTT. This sequence encodes CASSLTGVTEAFF. The rearrangement uses TRBV5-1 and TRBJ1-1, with 7 bases matching TRBD1. After removal of 2 bases from V and 5 bases from J, the junction contained 3 bases not matched to a gene. Germline values: CDR1 SGHRS, CDR2 YFSETQ. The CDR3 extends over 13 amino acids.

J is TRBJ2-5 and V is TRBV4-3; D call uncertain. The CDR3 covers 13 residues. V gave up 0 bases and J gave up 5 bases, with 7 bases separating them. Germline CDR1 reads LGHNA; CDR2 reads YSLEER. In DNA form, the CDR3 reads TGCGCCAGCAGCCAAGATCGCCAGGAGACCCAGTACTTC. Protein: CASSQDRQETQYF.

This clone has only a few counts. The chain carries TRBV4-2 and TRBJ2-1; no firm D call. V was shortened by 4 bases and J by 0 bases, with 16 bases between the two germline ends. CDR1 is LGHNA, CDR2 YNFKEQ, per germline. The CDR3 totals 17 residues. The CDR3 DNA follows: TGTGCCAGCAGCCTCCGCCTAACTAATGCCTCCTACAATGAGCAGTTCTTC. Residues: CASSLRLTNASYNEQFF.

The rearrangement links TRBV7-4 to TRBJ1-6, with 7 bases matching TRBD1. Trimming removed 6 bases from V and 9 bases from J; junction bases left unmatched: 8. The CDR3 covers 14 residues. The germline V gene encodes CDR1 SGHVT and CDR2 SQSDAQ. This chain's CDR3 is CASRSLRGTSPLHF. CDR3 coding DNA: TGTGCCAGCAGGAGCCTCAGGGGGACTTCACCCCTCCACTTT.

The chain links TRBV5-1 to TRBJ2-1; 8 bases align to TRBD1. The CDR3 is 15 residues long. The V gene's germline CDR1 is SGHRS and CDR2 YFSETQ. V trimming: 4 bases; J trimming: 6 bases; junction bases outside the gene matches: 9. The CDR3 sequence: CASSLTDRVINEQFF. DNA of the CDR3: TGCGCCAGCAGCCTAACGGACAGGGTGATCAATGAGCAGTTCTTC.

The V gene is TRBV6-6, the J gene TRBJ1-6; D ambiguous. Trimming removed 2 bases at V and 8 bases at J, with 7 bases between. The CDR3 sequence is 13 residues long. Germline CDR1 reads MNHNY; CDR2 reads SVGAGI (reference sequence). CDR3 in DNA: TGTGCCAGCAGTTACCAAGCGGATTCACCCCTCCACTTT. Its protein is CASSYQADSPLHF.

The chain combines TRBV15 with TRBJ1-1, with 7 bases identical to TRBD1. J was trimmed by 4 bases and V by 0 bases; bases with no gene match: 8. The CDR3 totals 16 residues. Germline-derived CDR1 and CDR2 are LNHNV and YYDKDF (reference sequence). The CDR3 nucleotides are TGTGCCACCAGCAGAGATATCGACAGGGTCGGCACTGAAGCTTTCTTT. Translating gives CATSRDIDRVGTEAFF. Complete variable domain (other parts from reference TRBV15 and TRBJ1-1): DAMVIQNPRYQVTQFGKPVTLSCSQTLNHNVMYWYQQKSSQAPKLLFHYYDKDFNNEADTPDNFQSRRPNTSFCFLDIRSPGLGDTAMYLCATSRDIDRVGTEAFFGQGTRLTVV.

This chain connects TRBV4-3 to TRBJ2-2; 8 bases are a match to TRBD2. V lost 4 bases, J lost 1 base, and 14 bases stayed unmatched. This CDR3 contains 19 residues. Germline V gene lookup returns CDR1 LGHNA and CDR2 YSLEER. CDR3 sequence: CASSPDQGGGLGNTGELFF. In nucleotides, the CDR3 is TGCGCCAGCAGCCCGGACCAGGGCGGGGGGCTCGGGAACACCGGGGAGCTGTTTTTT.

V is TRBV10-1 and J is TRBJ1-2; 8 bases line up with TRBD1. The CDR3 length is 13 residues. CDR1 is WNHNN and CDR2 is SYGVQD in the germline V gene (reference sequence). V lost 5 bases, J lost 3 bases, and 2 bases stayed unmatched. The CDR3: CASSQGADYGYTF. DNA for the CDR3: TGCGCCAGCAGTCAGGGGGCGGACTATGGCTACACCTTC.

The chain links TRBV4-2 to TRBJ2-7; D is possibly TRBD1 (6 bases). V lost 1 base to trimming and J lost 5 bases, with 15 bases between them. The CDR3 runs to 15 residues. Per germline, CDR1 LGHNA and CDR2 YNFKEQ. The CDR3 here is CASSQVGRGKNEQYF. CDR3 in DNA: TGTGCCAGCAGCCAAGTTGGCAGGGGCAAAAACGAGCAGTACTTC.

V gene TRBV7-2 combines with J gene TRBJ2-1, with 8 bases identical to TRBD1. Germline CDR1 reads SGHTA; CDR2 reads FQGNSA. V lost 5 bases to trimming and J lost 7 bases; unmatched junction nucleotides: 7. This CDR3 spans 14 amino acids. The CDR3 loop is CASSLRQGRNEQFF. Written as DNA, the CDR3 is TGTGCCAGCAGCCTCCGACAGGGGAGGAATGAGCAGTTCTTC.

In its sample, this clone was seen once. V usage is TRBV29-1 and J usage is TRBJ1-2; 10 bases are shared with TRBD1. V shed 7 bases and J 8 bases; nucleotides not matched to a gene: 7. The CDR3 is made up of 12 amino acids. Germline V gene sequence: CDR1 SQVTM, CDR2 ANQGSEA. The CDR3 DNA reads TGCAGCGGAATCGACAGGGGGCAGGGCTACACCTTC. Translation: CSGIDRGQGYTF.

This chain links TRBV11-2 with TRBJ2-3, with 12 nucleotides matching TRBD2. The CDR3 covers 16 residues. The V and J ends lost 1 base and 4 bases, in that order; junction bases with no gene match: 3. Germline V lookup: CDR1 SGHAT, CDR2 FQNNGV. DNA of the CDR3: TGTGCCAGCAGCTTAGTGTCTAGCGGGGGGGCAGATACGCAGTATTTT. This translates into CASSLVSSGGADTQYF. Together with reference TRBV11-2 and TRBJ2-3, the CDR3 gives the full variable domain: EAGVAQSPRYKIIEKRQSVAFWCNPISGHATLYWYQQILGQGPKLLIQFQNNGVVDDSQLPKDRFSAERLKGVDSTLKIQPAKLEDSAVYLCASSLVSSGGADTQYFGPGTRLTVL.

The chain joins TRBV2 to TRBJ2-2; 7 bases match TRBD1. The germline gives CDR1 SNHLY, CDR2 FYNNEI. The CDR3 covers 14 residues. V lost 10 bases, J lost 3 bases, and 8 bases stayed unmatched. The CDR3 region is CAMKRQGYTGELFF. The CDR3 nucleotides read TGTGCCATGAAGAGACAGGGTTACACCGGGGAGCTGTTTTTT.

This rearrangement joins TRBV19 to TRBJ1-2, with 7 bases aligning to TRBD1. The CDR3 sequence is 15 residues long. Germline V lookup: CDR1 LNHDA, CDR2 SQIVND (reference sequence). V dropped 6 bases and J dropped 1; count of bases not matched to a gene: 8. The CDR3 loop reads CASRLGQIDNYGYTF. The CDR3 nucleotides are TGTGCCAGTAGGCTGGGACAGATAGATAACTATGGCTACACCTTC.

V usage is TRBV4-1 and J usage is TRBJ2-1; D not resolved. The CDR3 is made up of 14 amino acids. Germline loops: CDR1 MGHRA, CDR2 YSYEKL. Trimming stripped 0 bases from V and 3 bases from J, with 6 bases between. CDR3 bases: TGCGCCAGCAGCCAAGAATCAGGCTACAATGAGCAGTTCTTC. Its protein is CASSQESGYNEQFF.

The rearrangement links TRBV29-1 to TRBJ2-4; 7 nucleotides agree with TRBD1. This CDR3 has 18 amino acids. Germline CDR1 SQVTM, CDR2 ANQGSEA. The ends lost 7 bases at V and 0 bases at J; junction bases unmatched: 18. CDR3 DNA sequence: TGCAGCGCCCGACTGCGTATAGGGGGCGATGGAGCCAAAAACATTCAGTACTTC. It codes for CSARLRIGGDGAKNIQYF.

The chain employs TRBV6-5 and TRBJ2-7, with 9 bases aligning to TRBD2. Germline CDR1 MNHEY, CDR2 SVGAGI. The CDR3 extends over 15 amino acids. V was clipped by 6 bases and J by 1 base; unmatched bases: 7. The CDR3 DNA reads TGTGCCAGCAGGGCCGGTAGCGGGGGTTCCTACGAGCAGTACTTC. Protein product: CASRAGSGGSYEQYF.

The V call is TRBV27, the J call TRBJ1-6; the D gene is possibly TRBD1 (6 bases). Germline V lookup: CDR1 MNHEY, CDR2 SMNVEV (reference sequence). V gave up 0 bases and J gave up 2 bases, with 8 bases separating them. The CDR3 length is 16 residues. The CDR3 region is CASSLSDSPYNSPLHF. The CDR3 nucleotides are TGTGCCAGCAGTTTATCGGACAGTCCCTATAATTCACCCCTCCACTTT.

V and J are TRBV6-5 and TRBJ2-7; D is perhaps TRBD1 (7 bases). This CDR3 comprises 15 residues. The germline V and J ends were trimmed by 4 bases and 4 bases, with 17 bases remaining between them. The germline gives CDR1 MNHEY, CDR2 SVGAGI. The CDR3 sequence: CASSLAGGILYEQYF. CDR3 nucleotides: TGTGCCAGCAGTTTGGCAGGGGGGATTTTATACGAGCAGTACTTC.

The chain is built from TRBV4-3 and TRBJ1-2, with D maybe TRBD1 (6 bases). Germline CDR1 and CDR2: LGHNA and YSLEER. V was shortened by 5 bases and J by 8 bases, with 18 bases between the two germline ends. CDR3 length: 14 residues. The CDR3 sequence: CASSSRGGAQGYTF. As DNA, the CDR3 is TGCGCCAGCAGCTCCCGGGGGGGGGCTCAAGGCTACACCTTC.

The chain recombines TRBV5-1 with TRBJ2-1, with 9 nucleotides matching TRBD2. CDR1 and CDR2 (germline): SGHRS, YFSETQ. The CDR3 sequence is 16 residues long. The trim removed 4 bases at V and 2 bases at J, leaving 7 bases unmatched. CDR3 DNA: TGCGCCAGCAGCCCCTCTAGCGGGACAGCCTACAATGAGCAGTTCTTC. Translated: CASSPSSGTAYNEQFF.

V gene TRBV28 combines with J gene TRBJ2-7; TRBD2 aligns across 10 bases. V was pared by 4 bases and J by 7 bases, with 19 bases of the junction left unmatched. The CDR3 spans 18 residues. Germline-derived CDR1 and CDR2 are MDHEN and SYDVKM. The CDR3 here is CASSSTSPPQRGGKEQYF. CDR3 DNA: TGTGCCAGCAGTTCCACTTCGCCCCCCCAGCGGGGGGGGAAAGAGCAGTACTTC.